The 9 T cell receptor beta chains below all came from one sample that was sequenced in a study of blood T cell repertoires in COVID-19. Here immunoSEQ multiplex PCR was the method, and the copy in TCRdb shows in-frame clones only, minus some. Of just over 300,000 clones in the sample, around nine tenths were seen once. The sample was peripheral blood. The receptors come from a woman aged 25 to 39 with COVID-19, enrolled during active disease.

V is TRBV4-2 and J is TRBJ2-1; 9 bases map to TRBD2. This CDR3 spans 18 amino acids. Germline V gene lookup returns CDR1 LGHNA and CDR2 YNFKEQ. The V gene end was trimmed by 1 base and the J gene end by 0 bases; junction bases not matched to a gene: 7. The CDR3 loop is CASSQVLAGQSSYNEQFF. The CDR3 coding sequence is TGTGCCAGCAGCCAAGTGCTAGCGGGACAGAGCTCCTACAATGAGCAGTTCTTC.

The rearrangement links TRBV7-2 to TRBJ2-5; 11 bases match TRBD2. The CDR3 is 17 amino acids. V gave up 2 bases and J gave up 1 base; unmatched junction bases: 6. Germline CDR1 reads SGHTA; CDR2 reads FQGNSA. The CDR3 region is CASSLMLAGGAQETQYF. CDR3 nucleotides: TGTGCCAGCAGCTTAATGCTAGCGGGGGGAGCCCAAGAGACCCAGTACTTC. Variable domain in full (rest from reference TRBV7-2 and TRBJ2-5): GAGVSQSPSNKVTEKGKDVELRCDPISGHTALYWYRQSLGQGLEFLIYFQGNSAPDKSGLPSDRFSAERTGGSVSTLTIQRTQQEDSAVYLCASSLMLAGGAQETQYFGPGTRLLVL.

This clone was seen only once. The rearrangement joins TRBV6-5 to TRBJ1-2; D is undetermined. Germline assignment: CDR1 MNHEY and CDR2 SVGAGI. This CDR3 contains 12 residues. The CDR3 DNA reads TGTGCTACAGCCGCAGTAACTTATGGCTACACCTTC. Amino acids: CATAAVTYGYTF.

This clone appeared a single time. The rearrangement uses TRBV3-1 (or the pseudogene TRBV3-2) and TRBJ1-2, with 10 bases that match TRBD1. Trimming at V came to 7 bases and at J to 5 bases, leaving 7 bases not matched to a gene. The CDR3 length is 14 residues. The germline V gene encodes CDR1 LGHDT and CDR2 YNNKEL (reference sequence). The CDR3 DNA reads TGTGCCAGCACCCCGGGACAGGGGTCTTATGGCTACACCTTC. This codes for CASTPGQGSYGYTF.

The chain uses TRBV4-1 and TRBJ2-2, with a possible D match to TRBD2 (6 bases). Trimming took off 4 bases at V and 4 bases at J, with 19 bases between the two ends. The germline gives CDR1 MGHRA, CDR2 YSYEKL. CDR3 length: 17 residues. In DNA, the CDR3 is TGCGCCAGCAGCCCTCGGACGTCCGGGAGTGCCACCGGGGAGCTGTTTTTT. It translates to CASSPRTSGSATGELFF.

The rearrangement uses TRBV5-8 and TRBJ2-3; possibly TRBD1 for D (5 bases). V lost 4 bases and J 2 bases, leaving 20 bases between the germline ends. The CDR3 spans 17 residues. Germline V gene lookup returns CDR1 SGHTS and CDR2 YDEGEE. CDR3 nucleotides: TGTGCCAGCAGCCTTGCCCCTTCAGGGATTTACACAGATACGCAGTATTTT. Amino acids: CASSLAPSGIYTDTQYF.

The chain employs TRBV15 and TRBJ1-3, with D possibly TRBD1 on 6 matching bases. This CDR3 region has 13 residues. Deletions cut 8 bases from V and 2 bases from J, with 10 bases between. Germline CDR1 is LNHNV and CDR2 is YYDKDF (reference sequence). CDR3 nucleotides: TGTGCCACCGCAGGGGAGACTGGAAACACCATATATTTT. It yields the protein CATAGETGNTIYF.

Of note for this clone: The sample carries other DNA sequences with the same CDR3. The V gene is TRBV6-5, the J gene TRBJ2-1, with 8 bases identical to TRBD2. Germline lookup yields CDR1 MNHEY and CDR2 SVGAGI. The CDR3 has 15 amino acids. The V segment lost 0 bases and the J segment 7 bases; nucleotides outside the gene matches: 5. Here the CDR3 DNA reads TGTGCCAGCAGTTACTCGTCGGGGGGGGCTAATGAGCAGTTCTTC. This sequence encodes CASSYSSGGANEQFF.

The rearrangement links TRBV10-3 to TRBJ1-2, with 10 bases aligning to TRBD1. CDR1 and CDR2 from the germline V gene are ENHRY and SYGVKD. The CDR3 is made up of 14 amino acids. The V gene end was trimmed by 3 bases and the J gene end by 12 bases; junction bases not matched to a gene: 10. CDR3 nucleotides: TGTGCCATCAGTGACCGGGGGACAGGGGTTGAGGACACCTTC. Protein sequence: CAISDRGTGVEDTF.